This TCR beta chain stems from a study of beta chain features in type 1 diabetes. Expressed TCRB transcripts got sequenced, as all isolated RNA was reverse transcribed. Sequencing was performed with immunoSEQ multiplex PCR; in TCRdb, only in-frame clones are kept and a portion is missing. Of about 180,000 clones detected, less than 10% appear once; the ten largest clones hold roughly 0.5%. This clone has just a few counts. Its specificity is not known. Study-wide findings and caveats: Among all four CD4+ subsets, Type 1 diabetes patients had TCRB CDR3s that were moderately but significantly shorter.

Germline V gives CDR1 KGHSH, CDR2 LQKENI. This CDR3 is built from 16 residues. Trimming took 3 bases from V and 3 from J; bases not matched to a gene: 5. Sequenced sample: central memory CD4+ T cells from blood. The rearrangement joins TRBV18 to TRBJ2-1; 10 nucleotides agree with TRBD2. This clonotype was sampled from a young man with type 1 diabetes. CDR3 protein: CASSPPKRGGYNEQFF. Written as DNA, the CDR3 is TGTGCCAGCTCACCGCCTAAGCGGGGGGGCTACAATGAGCAGTTCTTC.